Listed below are T cell receptor beta chains from one sample, sequenced in a study of T cells in Graves' hyperthyroidism and ophthalmopathy. One entry per CDR3 protein results from TCRdb running MiXCR on the multiplex PCR reads. The data contain about 420,000 distinct CDR3 sequences, roughly 13% of them seen just once; the ten biggest clones take up 5.3%. Sequencing was performed on blood. All receptors come from a woman aged 18-35 years with Graves' hyperthyroidism. The CDR3 runs from the conserved cysteine through the conserved F or W. The order of the fields is J gene, V gene, D gene, clone size, CDR3 protein, CDR3 DNA. D genes are given only for firm matches. Rows may omit the clone size; those that give it use once, few, many or a size class.

j_gene: TRBJ1-1; v_gene: TRBV2; d_gene: NA; abundance: many; CDR3aa: CASTAGLGAFF; CDR3nt: TGTGCCAGCACGGCAGGGTTAGGGGCTTTCTTT
j_gene: TRBJ2-7; v_gene: TRBV28; d_gene: NA; abundance: many; CDR3aa: CASSLLGWGEQYF; CDR3nt: TGTGCCAGCAGTTTATTAGGTTGGGGGGAGCAGTACTTC
j_gene: TRBJ2-7; v_gene: TRBV28; d_gene: NA; abundance: many; CDR3aa: CASRRQGISYEQYF; CDR3nt: TGTGCCAGCAGGCGGCAGGGCATCTCCTACGAGCAGTACTTC
j_gene: TRBJ1-2; v_gene: TRBV4-2; d_gene: NA; abundance: few; CDR3aa: CASSQDQTDYGYTF; CDR3nt: TGTGCCAGCAGCCAAGATCAGACGGACTATGGCTACACCTTC
j_gene: TRBJ2-1; v_gene: TRBV29-1; d_gene: NA; abundance: many; CDR3aa: CSVEGGGSYNEQFF; CDR3nt: TGCAGCGTTGAGGGAGGGGGGTCCTACAATGAGCAGTTCTTC
j_gene: TRBJ2-1; v_gene: TRBV11-1; d_gene: NA; abundance: many; CDR3aa: CASSTSIAYNEQFF; CDR3nt: TGTGCCAGCAGCACTTCGATAGCCTACAATGAGCAGTTCTTC
j_gene: TRBJ1-3; v_gene: TRBV20-1; d_gene: TRBD1; abundance: NA; CDR3aa: CSATTGGDGNTIYF; CDR3nt: TGCAGTGCTACCACAGGGGGTGATGGAAACACCATATATTTT
j_gene: TRBJ1-2; v_gene: TRBV11-2; d_gene: NA; abundance: many; CDR3aa: CASSGIRQTTNYGYTF; CDR3nt: TGTGCCAGCAGTGGTATTCGGCAGACTACTAACTATGGCTACACCTTC
j_gene: TRBJ1-2; v_gene: TRBV20-1; d_gene: TRBD1; abundance: many; CDR3aa: CSSRTGGASHGYTF; CDR3nt: TGCAGTTCCAGAACAGGGGGCGCTTCCCATGGCTACACCTTC
j_gene: TRBJ1-1; v_gene: TRBV10-2; d_gene: TRBD1; abundance: few; CDR3aa: CASSAFRGKIGTEAFF; CDR3nt: TGCGCCAGCAGTGCATTCAGGGGGAAGATAGGCACTGAAGCTTTCTTT
j_gene: TRBJ1-2; v_gene: TRBV27; d_gene: NA; abundance: many; CDR3aa: CASSLMGVGYTF; CDR3nt: TGTGCCAGCAGTTTGATGGGAGTTGGCTACACCTTC
j_gene: TRBJ2-4; v_gene: TRBV9; d_gene: NA; abundance: NA; CDR3aa: CASSLQGYGKNIQYF; CDR3nt: TGTGCCAGCAGCTTACAGGGTTATGGCAAAAACATTCAGTACTTC
j_gene: TRBJ2-2; v_gene: TRBV12-3/TRBV12-4; d_gene: TRBD2; abundance: many; CDR3aa: CASSPSGVGRTGELFF; CDR3nt: TGTGCCAGCAGTCCCAGCGGGGTGGGAAGAACCGGGGAGCTGTTTTTT
j_gene: TRBJ2-2; v_gene: TRBV6-1; d_gene: TRBD1; abundance: NA; CDR3aa: CAVTGGRNTGELFF; CDR3nt: TGTGCCGTTACAGGGGGGCGGAACACCGGGGAGCTGTTTTTT
j_gene: TRBJ1-5; v_gene: TRBV2; d_gene: TRBD1; abundance: many; CDR3aa: CASGQGEDQPQHF; CDR3nt: TGTGCCAGCGGACAGGGGGAAGATCAGCCCCAGCATTTT
j_gene: TRBJ2-5; v_gene: TRBV7-3; d_gene: NA; abundance: many; CDR3aa: CASSLTSDQETQYF; CDR3nt: TGTGCCAGCAGCTTAACCTCTGATCAAGAGACCCAGTACTTC
j_gene: TRBJ1-1; v_gene: TRBV28; d_gene: NA; abundance: many; CDR3aa: CASSLVQARGAFF; CDR3nt: TGTGCCAGCAGTTTGGTACAGGCTAGGGGAGCTTTCTTT
j_gene: TRBJ2-7; v_gene: TRBV20-1; d_gene: NA; abundance: few; CDR3aa: CSARQASYEQYF; CDR3nt: TGCAGTGCTAGGCAAGCCTCCTACGAGCAGTACTTC
j_gene: TRBJ2-3; v_gene: TRBV11-2; d_gene: NA; abundance: many; CDR3aa: CASSLAGVPDTQYF; CDR3nt: TGTGCCAGCAGCTTAGCGGGAGTCCCAGATACGCAGTATTTT
j_gene: TRBJ2-7; v_gene: TRBV6-5; d_gene: TRBD1; abundance: NA; CDR3aa: CASSYSFDRASWEQYF; CDR3nt: TGTGCCAGCAGTTACTCCTTTGACAGGGCCAGTTGGGAGCAGTACTTC
j_gene: TRBJ2-7; v_gene: TRBV9; d_gene: NA; abundance: few; CDR3aa: CASSPPYEDEQYF; CDR3nt: TGTGCCAGCAGCCCCCCTTATGAGGACGAGCAGTACTTC
j_gene: TRBJ1-2; v_gene: TRBV7-9; d_gene: NA; abundance: few; CDR3aa: CASSPPGALISNYGYTF; CDR3nt: TGTGCCAGCAGCCCTCCAGGGGCACTTATCTCTAACTATGGCTACACCTTC
j_gene: TRBJ1-1; v_gene: TRBV30; d_gene: NA; abundance: many; CDR3aa: CAWSDGGNGEYTEAFF; CDR3nt: TGTGCCTGGAGTGATGGGGGGAACGGGGAGTACACTGAAGCTTTCTTT
j_gene: TRBJ2-7; v_gene: TRBV7-2; d_gene: NA; abundance: many; CDR3aa: CASSLEAGERYEQYF; CDR3nt: TGTGCCAGCAGCTTAGAGGCAGGGGAACGTTACGAGCAGTACTTC
j_gene: TRBJ2-2; v_gene: TRBV19; d_gene: NA; abundance: many; CDR3aa: CASRSGHLNTGELFF; CDR3nt: TGTGCCAGTAGGTCGGGACACCTGAACACCGGGGAGCTGTTTTTT
j_gene: TRBJ1-1; v_gene: TRBV20-1; d_gene: TRBD1; abundance: many; CDR3aa: CSASFQGQGSEAFF; CDR3nt: TGCAGTGCAAGCTTCCAGGGACAGGGTAGTGAAGCTTTCTTT
j_gene: TRBJ1-2; v_gene: TRBV6-1; d_gene: NA; abundance: many; CDR3aa: CASSEVSGSYGYTF; CDR3nt: TGTGCCAGCAGTGAAGTCTCAGGGTCCTATGGCTACACCTTC
j_gene: TRBJ2-3; v_gene: TRBV7-3; d_gene: TRBD2; abundance: many; CDR3aa: CASSSGLAGSTDTQYF; CDR3nt: TGTGCCAGCAGCTCCGGACTAGCGGGCTCCACAGATACGCAGTATTTT
j_gene: TRBJ2-2; v_gene: TRBV3-1; d_gene: NA; abundance: many; CDR3aa: CASSATGPGGTGELFF; CDR3nt: TGTGCCAGCAGCGCAACGGGGCCCGGCGGCACCGGGGAGCTGTTTTTT
j_gene: TRBJ2-1; v_gene: TRBV12-3/TRBV12-4; d_gene: NA; abundance: many; CDR3aa: CASSLRGNRASSYNEQFF; CDR3nt: TGTGCCAGCAGTTTACGGGGGAACAGGGCGAGCTCCTACAATGAGCAGTTCTTC
j_gene: TRBJ2-7; v_gene: TRBV19; d_gene: NA; abundance: few; CDR3aa: CASSISGDRPPYEQYF; CDR3nt: TGTGCCAGTAGTATAAGCGGGGACAGACCTCCCTACGAGCAGTACTTC
j_gene: TRBJ2-3; v_gene: TRBV30; d_gene: TRBD2; abundance: many; CDR3aa: CAWSSGRADTQYF; CDR3nt: TGTGCCTGGAGCAGCGGGAGGGCAGATACGCAGTATTTT
j_gene: TRBJ2-1; v_gene: TRBV20-1; d_gene: TRBD2; abundance: NA; CDR3aa: CSATTTSGNINEQFF; CDR3nt: TGCAGTGCTACTACGACTAGCGGGAATATCAATGAGCAGTTCTTC
j_gene: TRBJ1-5; v_gene: TRBV20-1; d_gene: NA; abundance: NA; CDR3aa: CSALSAGPEPQHF; CDR3nt: TGCAGTGCCCTCTCGGCTGGGCCGGAGCCCCAGCATTTT
j_gene: TRBJ1-1; v_gene: TRBV6-2/TRBV6-3; d_gene: NA; abundance: NA; CDR3aa: CASSSPWGGSTEAFF; CDR3nt: TGTGCCAGCAGTTCCCCCTGGGGGGGAAGCACTGAAGCTTTCTTT
j_gene: TRBJ2-3; v_gene: TRBV12-3/TRBV12-4; d_gene: NA; abundance: many; CDR3aa: CASSWDFPKYGQYF; CDR3nt: TGTGCCAGCAGTTGGGACTTCCCCAAGTACGGGCAGTATTTT
j_gene: TRBJ1-2; v_gene: TRBV7-2; d_gene: NA; abundance: many; CDR3aa: CASSLVGSGYGYTF; CDR3nt: TGTGCCAGCAGCTTAGTCGGGTCCGGCTATGGCTACACCTTC
j_gene: TRBJ1-5; v_gene: TRBV29-1; d_gene: NA; abundance: NA; CDR3aa: CSVTGTGASNQPQHF; CDR3nt: TGCAGCGTAACAGGTACCGGTGCTAGCAATCAGCCCCAGCATTTT
j_gene: TRBJ1-2; v_gene: TRBV28; d_gene: NA; abundance: many; CDR3aa: CASSFRGGGYTF; CDR3nt: TGTGCCAGCAGTTTTCGGGGTGGAGGCTACACCTTC
j_gene: TRBJ2-1; v_gene: TRBV7-9; d_gene: NA; abundance: few; CDR3aa: CASSLALSTAYNEQFF; CDR3nt: TGTGCCAGCAGCTTAGCGTTGTCGACAGCCTACAATGAGCAGTTCTTC
j_gene: TRBJ2-5; v_gene: TRBV2; d_gene: NA; abundance: many; CDR3aa: CASSEATLGTQYF; CDR3nt: TGTGCCAGCAGTGAAGCGACCCTTGGGACCCAGTACTTC
j_gene: TRBJ1-4; v_gene: TRBV4-1; d_gene: NA; abundance: many; CDR3aa: CASSARQSATNEKLFF; CDR3nt: TGCGCCAGCAGCGCACGACAGAGTGCAACTAATGAAAAACTGTTTTTT
j_gene: TRBJ2-1; v_gene: TRBV7-2; d_gene: TRBD1; abundance: few; CDR3aa: CASSLRWTGGLSYNEQFF; CDR3nt: TGTGCCAGCAGCTTAAGGTGGACAGGGGGCCTTTCCTACAATGAGCAGTTCTTC
j_gene: TRBJ2-3; v_gene: TRBV19; d_gene: NA; abundance: few; CDR3aa: CASSNADTQYF; CDR3nt: TGTGCCAGTAGTAATGCAGATACGCAGTATTTT
j_gene: TRBJ2-1; v_gene: TRBV6-1; d_gene: TRBD2; abundance: many; CDR3aa: CASSEITSGSNEQFF; CDR3nt: TGTGCCAGCAGTGAAATAACTAGCGGGAGCAATGAGCAGTTCTTC